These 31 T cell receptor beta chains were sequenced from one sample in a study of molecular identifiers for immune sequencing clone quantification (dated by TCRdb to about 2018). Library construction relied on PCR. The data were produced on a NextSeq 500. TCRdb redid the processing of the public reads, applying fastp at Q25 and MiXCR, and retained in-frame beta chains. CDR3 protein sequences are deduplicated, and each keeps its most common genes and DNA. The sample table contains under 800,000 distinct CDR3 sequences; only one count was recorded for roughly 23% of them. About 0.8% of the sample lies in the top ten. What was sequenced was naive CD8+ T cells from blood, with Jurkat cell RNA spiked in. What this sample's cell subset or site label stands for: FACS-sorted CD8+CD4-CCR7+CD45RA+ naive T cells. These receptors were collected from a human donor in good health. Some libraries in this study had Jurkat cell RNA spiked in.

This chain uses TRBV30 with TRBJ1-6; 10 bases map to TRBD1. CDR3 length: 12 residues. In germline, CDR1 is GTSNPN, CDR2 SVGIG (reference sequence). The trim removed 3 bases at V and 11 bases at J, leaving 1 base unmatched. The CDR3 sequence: CAWRGQGTPLHF. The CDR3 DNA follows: TGTGCCTGGAGGGGACAGGGGACACCCCTCCACTTT. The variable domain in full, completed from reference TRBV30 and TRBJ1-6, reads SQTIHQWPATLVQPVGSPLSLECTVEGTSNPNLYWYRQAAGRGLQLLFYSVGIGQISSEVPQNLSASRPQDRQFILSSKKLLLSDSGFYLCAWRGQGTPLHFGNGTRLTVT.

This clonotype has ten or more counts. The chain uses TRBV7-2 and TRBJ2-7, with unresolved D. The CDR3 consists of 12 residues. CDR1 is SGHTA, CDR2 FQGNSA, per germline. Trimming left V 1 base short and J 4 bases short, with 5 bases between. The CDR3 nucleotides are TGTGCCAGCAGCTTAGTTGTGTACGAGCAGTACTTC. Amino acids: CASSLVVYEQYF.

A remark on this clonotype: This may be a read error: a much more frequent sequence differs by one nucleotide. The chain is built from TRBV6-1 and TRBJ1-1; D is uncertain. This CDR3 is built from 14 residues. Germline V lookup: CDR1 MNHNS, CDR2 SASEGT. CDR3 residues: CASSAADENAEAFF. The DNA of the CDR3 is TGTGCCAGCAGTGCGGCCGACGAGAACGCTGAAGCTTTCTTT.

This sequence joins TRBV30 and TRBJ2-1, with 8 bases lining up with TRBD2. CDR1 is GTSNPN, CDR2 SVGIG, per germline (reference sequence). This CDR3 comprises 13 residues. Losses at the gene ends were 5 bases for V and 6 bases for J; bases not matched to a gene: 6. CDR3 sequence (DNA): TGTGCCTGGGCTAGCGGGCCACGCAATGAGCAGTTCTTC. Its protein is CAWASGPRNEQFF.

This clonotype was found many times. CDR3 sequence (DNA): TGTGCCAGCAGCGCGGGACAACAGATCTCTAGCACAGATACGCAGTATTTT. This sequence encodes CASSAGQQISSTDTQYF. The chain combines TRBV5-6 with TRBJ2-3, with D perhaps matching TRBD1 or TRBD2 (6 bases each). Germline CDR1 is SGHDT and CDR2 is YYEEEE. The V and J ends lost 4 bases and 0 bases respectively, with 18 bases between them. This CDR3 region has 17 residues.

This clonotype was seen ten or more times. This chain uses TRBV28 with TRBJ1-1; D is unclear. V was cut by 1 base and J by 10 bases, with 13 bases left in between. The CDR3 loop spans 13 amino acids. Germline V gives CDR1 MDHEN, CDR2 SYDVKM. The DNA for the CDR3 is TGTGCCAGCAGTTTATTCCCGCGTCTGGGAGCTTTCTTT. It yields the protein CASSLFPRLGAFF.

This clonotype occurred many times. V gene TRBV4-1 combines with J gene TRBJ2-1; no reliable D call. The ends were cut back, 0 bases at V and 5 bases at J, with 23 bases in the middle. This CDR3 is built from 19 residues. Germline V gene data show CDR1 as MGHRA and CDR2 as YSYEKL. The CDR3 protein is CASSQDPTTAPERNNEQFF. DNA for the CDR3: TGCGCCAGCAGCCAAGATCCCACTACGGCCCCGGAAAGGAACAATGAGCAGTTCTTC.

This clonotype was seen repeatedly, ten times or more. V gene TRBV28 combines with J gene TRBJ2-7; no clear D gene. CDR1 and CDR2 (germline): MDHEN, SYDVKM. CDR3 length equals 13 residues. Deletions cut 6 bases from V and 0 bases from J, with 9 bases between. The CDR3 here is CASSPSFSYEQYF. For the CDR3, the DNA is TGTGCCAGCAGCCCCTCCTTCTCCTACGAGCAGTACTTC.

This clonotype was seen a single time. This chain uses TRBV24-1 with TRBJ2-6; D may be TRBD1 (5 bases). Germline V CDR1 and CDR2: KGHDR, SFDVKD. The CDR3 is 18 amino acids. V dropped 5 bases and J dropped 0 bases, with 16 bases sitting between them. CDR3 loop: CATSAIRGIPSGANVLTF. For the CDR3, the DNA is TGTGCCACCAGTGCAATTAGGGGAATTCCCTCTGGGGCCAACGTCCTGACTTTC.

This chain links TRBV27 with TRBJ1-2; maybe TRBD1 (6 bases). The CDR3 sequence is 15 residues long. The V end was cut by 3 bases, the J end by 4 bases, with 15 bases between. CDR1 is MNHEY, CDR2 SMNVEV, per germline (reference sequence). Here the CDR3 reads CASSFNGGGPYGYTF. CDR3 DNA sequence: TGTGCCAGCAGTTTCAATGGAGGGGGGCCCTATGGCTACACCTTC.

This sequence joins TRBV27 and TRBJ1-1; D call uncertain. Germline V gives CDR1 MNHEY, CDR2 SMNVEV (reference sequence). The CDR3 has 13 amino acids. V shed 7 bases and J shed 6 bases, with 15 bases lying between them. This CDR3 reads CASTPLTGAEAFF. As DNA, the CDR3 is TGTGCCAGCACTCCCCTGACTGGCGCTGAAGCTTTCTTT.

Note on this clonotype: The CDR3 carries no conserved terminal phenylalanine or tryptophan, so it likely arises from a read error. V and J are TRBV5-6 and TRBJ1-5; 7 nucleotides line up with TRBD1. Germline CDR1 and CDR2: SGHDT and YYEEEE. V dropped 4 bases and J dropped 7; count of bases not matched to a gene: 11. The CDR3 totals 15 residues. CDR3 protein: CASSVNRGRRQPQHL. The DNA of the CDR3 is TGTGCCAGCAGCGTAAACAGGGGACGGAGGCAGCCCCAGCATCTT.

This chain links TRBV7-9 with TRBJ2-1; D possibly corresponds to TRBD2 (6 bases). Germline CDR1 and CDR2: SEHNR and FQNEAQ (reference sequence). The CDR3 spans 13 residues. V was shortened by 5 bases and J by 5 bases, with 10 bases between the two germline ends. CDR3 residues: CASSPPGDNEQFF. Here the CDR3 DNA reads TGTGCCAGCAGCCCCCCGGGGGACAATGAGCAGTTCTTC.

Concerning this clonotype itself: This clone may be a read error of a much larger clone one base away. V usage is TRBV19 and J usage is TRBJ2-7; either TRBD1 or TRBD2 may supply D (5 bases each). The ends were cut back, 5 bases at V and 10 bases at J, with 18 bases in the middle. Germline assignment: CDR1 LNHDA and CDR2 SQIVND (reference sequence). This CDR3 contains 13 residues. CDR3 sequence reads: CASSPMAVGDQYF. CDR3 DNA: TGTGCCAGTAGTCCAATGGCCGTGGGGGACCAGTACTTC.

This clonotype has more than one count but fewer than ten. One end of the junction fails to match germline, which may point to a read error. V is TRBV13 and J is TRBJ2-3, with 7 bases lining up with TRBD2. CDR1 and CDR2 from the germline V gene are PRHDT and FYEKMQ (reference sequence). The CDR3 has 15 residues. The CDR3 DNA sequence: TGTGCCAGCAGCTTAGGGGCGGGGGTAACAGATTCGCAGTATTTT. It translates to CASSLGAGVTDSQYF.

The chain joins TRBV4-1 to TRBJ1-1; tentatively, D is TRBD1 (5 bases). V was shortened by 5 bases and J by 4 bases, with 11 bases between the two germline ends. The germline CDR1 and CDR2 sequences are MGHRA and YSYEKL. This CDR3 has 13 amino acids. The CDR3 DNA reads TGCGCCAGCAGCATTGACAGCCGCACTGAAGCTTTCTTT. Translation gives CASSIDSRTEAFF.

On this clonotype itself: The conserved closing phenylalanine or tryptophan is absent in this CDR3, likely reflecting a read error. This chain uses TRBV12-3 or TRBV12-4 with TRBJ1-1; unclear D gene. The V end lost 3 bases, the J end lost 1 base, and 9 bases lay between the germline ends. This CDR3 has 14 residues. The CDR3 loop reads CASSLSTPNTEAFL. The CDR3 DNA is TGTGCCAGCAGTTTGTCCACTCCGAACACTGAAGCTTTCTTA.

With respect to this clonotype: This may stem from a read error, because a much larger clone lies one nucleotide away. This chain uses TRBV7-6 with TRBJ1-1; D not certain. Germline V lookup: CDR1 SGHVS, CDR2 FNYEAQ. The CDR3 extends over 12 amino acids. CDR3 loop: CASSLVTGEASF. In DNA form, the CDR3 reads TGTGCCAGCAGCTTAGTGACGGGTGAAGCTTCCTTT.

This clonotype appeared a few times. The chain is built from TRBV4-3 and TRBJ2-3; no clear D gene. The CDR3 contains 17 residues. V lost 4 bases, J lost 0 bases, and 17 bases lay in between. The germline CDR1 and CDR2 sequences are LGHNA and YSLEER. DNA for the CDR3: TGCGCCAGCAGCCCAAATGGGGTTACCTCCAGCACAGATACGCAGTATTTT. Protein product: CASSPNGVTSSTDTQYF.

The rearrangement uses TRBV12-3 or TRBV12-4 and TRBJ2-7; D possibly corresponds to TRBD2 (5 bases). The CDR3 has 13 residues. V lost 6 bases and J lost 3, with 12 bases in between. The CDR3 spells CASRSSEDYEQYF. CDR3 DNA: TGTGCCAGCAGGAGTAGCGAGGACTACGAGCAGTACTTC.

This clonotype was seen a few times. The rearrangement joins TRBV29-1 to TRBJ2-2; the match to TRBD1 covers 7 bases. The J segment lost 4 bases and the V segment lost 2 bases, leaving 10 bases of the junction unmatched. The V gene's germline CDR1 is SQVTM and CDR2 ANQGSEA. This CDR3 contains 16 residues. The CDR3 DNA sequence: TGCAGCGTTGAAAAGCAGGGGGTATCAGGCACCGGGGAGCTGTTTTTT. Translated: CSVEKQGVSGTGELFF.

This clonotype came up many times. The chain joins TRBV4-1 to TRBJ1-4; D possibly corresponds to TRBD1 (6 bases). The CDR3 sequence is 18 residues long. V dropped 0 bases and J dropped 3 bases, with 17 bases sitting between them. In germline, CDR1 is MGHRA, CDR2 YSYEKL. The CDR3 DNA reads TGCGCCAGCAGCCAAGATCTTCCAGGACAGTACTCTAATGAAAAACTGTTTTTT. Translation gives CASSQDLPGQYSNEKLFF.

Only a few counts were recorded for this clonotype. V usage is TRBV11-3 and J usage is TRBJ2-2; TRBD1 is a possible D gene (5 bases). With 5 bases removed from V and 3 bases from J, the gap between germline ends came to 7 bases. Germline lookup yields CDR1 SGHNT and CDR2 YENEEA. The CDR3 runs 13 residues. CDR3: CASSPRDTGELFF. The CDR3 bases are TGTGCCAGCAGCCCCAGGGACACCGGGGAGCTGTTTTTT.

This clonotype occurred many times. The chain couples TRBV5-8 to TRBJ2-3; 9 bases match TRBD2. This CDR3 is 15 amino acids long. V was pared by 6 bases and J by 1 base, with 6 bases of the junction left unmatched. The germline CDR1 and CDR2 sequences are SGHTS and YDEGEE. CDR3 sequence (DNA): TGTGCCAGCAAGACTAGCGGCTGGGGCACAGATACGCAGTATTTT. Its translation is CASKTSGWGTDTQYF.

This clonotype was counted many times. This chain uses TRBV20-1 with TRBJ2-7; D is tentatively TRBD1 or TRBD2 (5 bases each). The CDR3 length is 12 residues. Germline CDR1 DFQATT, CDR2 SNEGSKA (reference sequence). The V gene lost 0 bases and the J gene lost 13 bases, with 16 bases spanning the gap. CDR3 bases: TGCAGTGCTAGAGATTCCTCCGGGACCACATACTTC. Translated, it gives CSARDSSGTTYF.

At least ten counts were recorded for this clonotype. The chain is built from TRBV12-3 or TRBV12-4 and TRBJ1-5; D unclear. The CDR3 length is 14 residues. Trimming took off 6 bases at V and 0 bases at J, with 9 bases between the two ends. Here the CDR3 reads CASRGEYSNQPQHF. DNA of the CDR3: TGTGCCAGCAGGGGAGAGTATAGCAATCAGCCCCAGCATTTT.

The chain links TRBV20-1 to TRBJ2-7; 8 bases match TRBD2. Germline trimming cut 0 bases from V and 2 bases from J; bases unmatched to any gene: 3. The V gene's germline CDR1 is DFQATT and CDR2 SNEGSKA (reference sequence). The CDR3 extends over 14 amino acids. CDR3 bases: TGCAGTGCTAGAGATGGCGGGGGGCCCTACGAGCAGTACTTC. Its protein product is CSARDGGGPYEQYF.

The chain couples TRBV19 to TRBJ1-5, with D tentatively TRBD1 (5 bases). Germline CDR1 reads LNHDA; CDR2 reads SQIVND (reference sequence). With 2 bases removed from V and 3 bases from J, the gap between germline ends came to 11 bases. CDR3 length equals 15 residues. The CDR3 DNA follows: TGTGCCAGTAGTATAACGGGGGGTTCCAATCAGCCCCAGCATTTT. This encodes CASSITGGSNQPQHF.

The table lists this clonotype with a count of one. The CDR3 protein is CASSLESGGAYEQYF. The CDR3 bases are TGTGCCAGCAGTTTGGAAAGCGGGGGGGCCTACGAGCAGTACTTC. The gene calls are TRBV12-3 or TRBV12-4 and TRBJ2-7; 10 bases match TRBD2. J lost 2 bases, V lost 3 bases, and 4 bases had no gene match. This CDR3 is built from 15 residues.

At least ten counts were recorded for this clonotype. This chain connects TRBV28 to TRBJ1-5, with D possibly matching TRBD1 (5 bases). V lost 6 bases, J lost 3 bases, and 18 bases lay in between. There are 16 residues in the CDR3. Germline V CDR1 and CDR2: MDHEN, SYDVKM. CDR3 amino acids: CASRVRGGYDNQPQHF. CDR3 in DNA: TGTGCCAGCAGAGTACGGGGGGGATATGACAATCAGCCCCAGCATTTT. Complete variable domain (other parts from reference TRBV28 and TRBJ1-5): DVKVTQSSRYLVKRTGEKVFLECVQDMDHENMFWYRQDPGLGLRLIYFSYDVKMKEKGDIPEGYSVSREKKERFSLILESASTNQTSMYLCASRVRGGYDNQPQHFGDGTRLSIL.

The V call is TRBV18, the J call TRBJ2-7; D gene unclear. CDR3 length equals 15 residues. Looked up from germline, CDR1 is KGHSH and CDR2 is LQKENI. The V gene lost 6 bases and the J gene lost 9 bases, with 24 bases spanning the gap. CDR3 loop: CASSPPGAPGGAQYF. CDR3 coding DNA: TGTGCCAGCTCCCCCCCGGGTGCCCCGGGCGGCGCGCAGTACTTC.